What follows is one T cell receptor beta chain and its context. Profiling relied on immunoSEQ multiplex PCR, and the TCRdb table lists in-frame clones only, not all of them. The table has more than 85,000 clones, approximately 90% seen once; the top ten hold about 5.7%. The entry originates in a study of blood T cell repertoires in COVID-19. Trimming took off 2 bases at V and 8 bases at J, with 19 bases between the two ends. The CDR3 loop spans 15 amino acids. Germline CDR1 is GTSNPN and CDR2 is SVGIG (reference sequence). The V gene is TRBV30, the J gene TRBJ2-1, with D possibly being TRBD1 (6 bases). Input material: peripheral blood. The TCR comes from a woman aged 50 to 60 with COVID-19, enrolled during active disease. The CDR3 DNA follows: TGTGCCTGGAGTCCCGGGTTGGGGCAGGGGCATGAGCAGTTCTTC. It translates to CAWSPGLGQGHEQFF.